Listed below are T cell receptor beta chains from one sample, sequenced in a study of regulatory T cells in long-lasting Graves disease. One entry per CDR3 protein, called by TCRdb with MiXCR from the multiplex PCR reads. The sample holds roughly 380,000 distinct CDR3 sequences, about 16% seen once. This specimen consisted of peripheral blood mononuclear cells (PBMCs), obtained at new diagnosis, from a patient treated with antithyroid drugs. The receptors were gathered from a female donor with Graves disease. CDR3s include the opening cysteine and the closing phenylalanine or tryptophan. Each record gives: D gene, V gene, clone size, CDR3 length, J gene, CDR3 protein, CDR3 DNA. The D gene is left open where the match is weak. Only some rows state a clone size, as once, few, many or a class for expanded clones.

-	TRBV14	once	13	TRBJ1-1	CASSQDDGTEAFF	TGTGCCAGCAGCCAAGACGACGGGACTGAAGCTTTCTTT
-	TRBV28	many	14	TRBJ2-7	CASSSSGVRYEQYF	TGTGCCAGCAGCTCGAGCGGAGTAAGATACGAGCAGTACTTC
-	TRBV24-1	many	15	TRBJ1-2	CATSDPKGGLYGYTF	TGTGCCACCAGTGACCCTAAGGGTGGGCTCTATGGCTACACCTTC
-	TRBV5-1	many	14	TRBJ1-4	CASSPTENNEKLFF	TGCGCCAGCAGCCCGACAGAGAATAATGAAAAACTGTTTTTT
TRBD1	TRBV10-3	few	14	TRBJ2-2	CATQTGTATGELFF	TGTGCCACACAGACAGGGACGGCCACCGGGGAGCTGTTTTTT
TRBD1	TRBV27	many	13	TRBJ2-1	CASSKDRLGEQFF	TGTGCCAGCAGTAAGGACAGGCTCGGGGAGCAGTTCTTC
TRBD2	TRBV5-8	-	16	TRBJ2-1	CASSSASGRTHNEQFF	TGTGCCAGCAGCTCAGCTAGCGGGAGGACTCACAATGAGCAGTTCTTC
TRBD1	TRBV18	few	14	TRBJ2-1	CASSPPDRGNEQFF	TGTGCCAGCTCACCACCGGACAGGGGCAATGAGCAGTTCTTC
-	TRBV27	few	14	TRBJ2-7	CASSFGLHSYEQYF	TGTGCCAGCAGTTTCGGGCTACACTCCTACGAGCAGTACTTC
-	TRBV4-1	few	15	TRBJ1-2	CASSHAFGGNYGYTF	TGCGCCAGCAGCCATGCATTCGGAGGAAACTATGGCTACACCTTC
TRBD2	TRBV9	-	17	TRBJ2-1	CASGETLGGRYDNEQFF	TGTGCCAGCGGAGAGACCTTGGGCGGGAGGTATGACAATGAGCAGTTCTTC
TRBD2	TRBV5-1	many	16	TRBJ2-5	CASSPGTSGSGETQYF	TGCGCCAGCAGCCCCGGGACTAGCGGGAGTGGCGAGACCCAGTACTTC
-	TRBV28	-	15	TRBJ2-7	CASSGVRDQLYEQYF	TGTGCCAGCAGTGGCGTGAGGGACCAACTCTACGAGCAGTACTTC
-	TRBV11-1	-	17	TRBJ2-2	CASSPGRFKAGPGELFF	TGTGCCAGCAGCCCTGGAAGGTTTAAGGCGGGTCCCGGGGAGCTGTTTTTT
-	TRBV20-1	few	16	TRBJ2-1	CSAKSPSPGTYNEQFF	TGCAGTGCAAAAAGCCCCAGTCCGGGGACTTACAATGAGCAGTTCTTC
-	TRBV9	many	14	TRBJ2-3	CASSGGPLGDTQYF	TGTGCCAGCAGCGGAGGGCCGTTGGGAGATACGCAGTATTTT
-	TRBV28	few	14	TRBJ1-6	CASSLPRYNSPLHF	TGTGCCAGCAGTTTACCGCGATATAATTCACCCCTCCACTTT
-	TRBV29-1	few	13	TRBJ1-5	CSVAPGALQPQHF	TGCAGCGTTGCCCCGGGGGCCTTGCAGCCCCAGCATTTT
-	TRBV20-1	many	15	TRBJ2-1	CSATKMSIVGNEQFF	TGCAGTGCTACGAAAATGTCGATCGTAGGCAATGAGCAGTTCTTC
TRBD2	TRBV20-1	many	15	TRBJ2-1	CSASDGTSANNEQFF	TGCAGTGCTAGTGACGGGACTAGCGCCAACAATGAGCAGTTCTTC
TRBD1	TRBV6-1	many	15	TRBJ1-1	CASREQGAQNTEAFF	TGTGCCAGCAGGGAACAGGGGGCGCAGAACACTGAAGCTTTCTTT
-	TRBV14	many	14	TRBJ1-4	CASSQDLGSEKLFF	TGTGCCAGCAGCCAAGATCTGGGATCGGAAAAACTGTTTTTT
-	TRBV30	-	14	TRBJ1-1	CAWSVIPVNTEAFF	TGTGCCTGGAGTGTAATCCCCGTGAACACTGAAGCTTTCTTT
TRBD2	TRBV20-1	few	13	TRBJ2-1	CSAPPSGKLEQFF	TGCAGTGCCCCACCTAGCGGGAAGCTTGAGCAGTTCTTC
-	TRBV5-4	few	13	TRBJ1-1	CASSFGRYTEAFF	TGTGCCAGCAGCTTCGGGAGGTACACTGAAGCTTTCTTT
-	TRBV20-1	-	13	TRBJ2-7	CSARVVATYEQYF	TGCAGTGCTAGAGTAGTAGCTACCTACGAGCAGTACTTC
-	TRBV5-6	many	18	TRBJ2-7	CASSLEVGRTLKPSEQYF	TGTGCCAGCAGCTTGGAGGTAGGGCGCACCCTCAAACCAAGCGAGCAGTACTTC
-	TRBV28	-	13	TRBJ1-1	CASSGTSNTEAFF	TGTGCCAGCAGTGGCACTTCGAACACTGAAGCTTTCTTT
-	TRBV12-3/TRBV12-4	many	13	TRBJ2-3	CASVQSVTDTQYF	TGTGCCAGCGTCCAATCAGTCACAGATACGCAGTATTTT
-	TRBV3-1	many	15	TRBJ1-3	CASSQAGTSGNTIYF	TGTGCCAGCAGCCAAGCCGGGACCTCTGGAAACACCATATATTTT
-	TRBV6-9	many	18	TRBJ2-3	CASSSHLSDGDNTDTQYF	TGTGCCAGCAGTTCACACCTCTCGGACGGGGACAACACAGATACGCAGTATTTT
-	TRBV11-2	many	15	TRBJ1-1	CASSLAPSPNTEAFF	TGTGCCAGCAGCTTAGCCCCGTCCCCGAACACTGAAGCTTTCTTT
-	TRBV9	-	13	TRBJ1-6	CASSGELNSPLHF	TGTGCCAGCAGCGGAGAACTCAATTCACCCCTCCACTTT
-	TRBV9	-	13	TRBJ2-3	CASSQRRADTQYF	TGTGCCAGCAGCCAACGTAGGGCAGATACGCAGTATTTT
-	TRBV5-1	-	15	TRBJ1-1	CASSPHPLRDTEAFF	TGCGCCAGCAGCCCCCACCCCCTTCGGGACACTGAAGCTTTCTTT
-	TRBV28	many	12	TRBJ2-7	CASSLGRGVQYF	TGTGCCAGCAGTTTGGGCAGGGGTGTGCAGTACTTC
-	TRBV6-1	few	15	TRBJ2-3	CASADGASAADTQYF	TGTGCCAGCGCCGACGGCGCTAGCGCGGCAGATACGCAGTATTTT
TRBD1	TRBV9	-	16	TRBJ2-2	CASSVTGTVNTGELFF	TGTGCCAGCAGCGTAACCGGGACAGTAAACACCGGGGAGCTGTTTTTT
TRBD2	TRBV29-1	many	15	TRBJ2-1	CSVSSAGGPNNEQFF	TGCAGCGTTTCCTCGGCGGGAGGGCCCAACAATGAGCAGTTCTTC
-	TRBV6-2/TRBV6-3	many	13	TRBJ1-1	CASSFQGGTEAFF	TGTGCCAGCAGTTTCCAGGGAGGGACTGAAGCTTTCTTT
-	TRBV15	few	12	TRBJ1-2	CATSRVREGYTF	TGTGCCACCAGCAGAGTTCGGGAAGGCTACACCTTC
-	TRBV20-1	many	15	TRBJ2-3	CSASPAGNNTDTQYF	TGCAGTGCCTCCCCGGCGGGGAATAACACAGATACGCAGTATTTT
-	TRBV12-5	many	11	TRBJ2-3	CASGLFDTQYF	TGTGCTAGTGGTTTGTTTGATACGCAGTATTTT
-	TRBV5-4	many	12	TRBJ2-1	CASSLRSYEQFF	TGTGCCAGCAGCTTGCGGTCGTATGAGCAGTTCTTC
-	TRBV2	many	16	TRBJ1-4	CASSKSVGGGNEKLFF	TGTGCCAGCAGCAAGAGCGTGGGGGGGGGAAATGAAAAACTGTTTTTT